The 24 T cell receptor beta chains below were found in one sample sequenced in a study of shared clonotypes between healthy human individuals. TCRdb keeps only in-frame clones here, not all; method: immunoSEQ multiplex PCR. The table includes more than 2,000,000 clones, roughly 93% detected once. Sequencing was performed on naive CD4+ T cells from PBMCs. Regarding subset: CD45RA+ positively selected. These receptors came from a man aged 18 to 35 in good health. Some clones in this sample may be carry-over from other donors' samples.

In its sample, this clone was seen once. This specimen includes other DNA sequences encoding the same CDR3. The chain recombines TRBV5-1 with TRBJ1-2; 8 bases are a match to TRBD1. The CDR3 has 14 amino acids. The germline V gene encodes CDR1 SGHRS and CDR2 YFSETQ. Germline trimming cut 4 bases from V and 4 bases from J; bases unmatched to any gene: 6. CDR3 sequence reads: CASSAGTGGYGYTF. CDR3 coding DNA: TGCGCCAGCAGCGCGGGGACAGGAGGCTATGGCTACACCTTC.

V usage is TRBV7-8 and J usage is TRBJ1-5, with a tentative D call TRBD1 (6 bases). The germline gives CDR1 SGHVS, CDR2 FQNEAQ. The V end was cut by 4 bases, the J end by 0 bases, with 19 bases between. This CDR3 is built from 18 residues. The CDR3 here is CASSSHNRWDNSNQPQHF. The CDR3 DNA reads TGTGCCAGCAGCTCCCACAACCGATGGGACAATAGCAATCAGCCCCAGCATTTT.

About this clone itself: This sample also contains other DNA sequences that code for the same CDR3. The chain is built from TRBV27 and TRBJ1-2, with TRBD1 as a possible D gene (5 bases). The CDR3 is 13 residues long. Germline V gene sequence: CDR1 MNHEY, CDR2 SMNVEV (reference sequence). Trimming stripped 1 base from V and 2 bases from J, with 5 bases between. This CDR3 reads CASSLWGNYGYTF. The CDR3 DNA sequence: TGTGCCAGCAGTTTATGGGGGAACTATGGCTACACCTTC.

Note on this clone: The sample contains more than one DNA sequence encoding this CDR3. V gene TRBV5-1 combines with J gene TRBJ2-1, with 12 bases aligning to TRBD2. The CDR3 sequence is 14 residues long. J lost 6 bases, V lost 3 bases, and 1 base had no gene match. Per the germline V gene, CDR1 is SGHRS and CDR2 is YFSETQ. The DNA for the CDR3 is TGCGCCAGCAGCTCGACTAGCGGGAGCAATGAGCAGTTCTTC. It encodes CASSSTSGSNEQFF.

This chain connects TRBV28 to TRBJ2-2, with 8 bases identical to TRBD1. The J segment lost 1 base and the V segment lost 10 bases, leaving 8 bases of the junction unmatched. Per germline, CDR1 MDHEN and CDR2 SYDVKM. This CDR3 comprises 15 residues. In nucleotides, the CDR3 is TGTGCCACCGAGCCGGGACAGGTGAACACCGGGGAGCTGTTTTTT. Its protein product is CATEPGQVNTGELFF.

The chain joins TRBV2 to TRBJ2-1; D tentatively fits TRBD1 or TRBD2 (6 bases each). CDR3 length: 15 amino acids. V was clipped by 6 bases and J by 6 bases, with 18 bases between them. Per the germline V gene, CDR1 is SNHLY and CDR2 is FYNNEI. Written as DNA, the CDR3 is TGTGCCAGCAGGGAGGGGGACGTTAGAACCAATGAGCAGTTCTTC. Encoded protein: CASREGDVRTNEQFF.

This clone was counted once. This chain connects TRBV18 to TRBJ2-1; 15 nucleotides agree with TRBD2. The CDR3 length is 18 residues. Germline V gene sequence: CDR1 KGHSH, CDR2 LQKENI. V lost 2 bases, J lost 10 bases, and 12 bases stayed unmatched. This CDR3 reads CASSPGGLAGGASREQFF. CDR3 bases: TGTGCCAGCTCACCAGGGGGACTAGCGGGAGGTGCCTCTCGCGAGCAGTTCTTC.

V usage is TRBV5-1 and J usage is TRBJ2-3, with unresolved D. The CDR3 totals 15 residues. Germline V CDR1 and CDR2: SGHRS, YFSETQ. Trimming took off 0 bases at V and 1 base at J, with 9 bases between the two ends. CDR3 amino acids: CASSLGPLRTDTQYF. CDR3 DNA: TGCGCCAGCAGCTTGGGCCCTTTACGCACAGATACGCAGTATTTT. Combining the CDR3 with reference TRBV5-1 and TRBJ2-3 gives the whole variable domain KAGVTQTPRYLIKTRGQQVTLSCSPISGHRSVSWYQQTPGQGLQFLFEYFSETQRNKGNFPGRFSGRQFSNSRSEMNVSTLELGDSALYLCASSLGPLRTDTQYFGPGTRLTVL.

This rearrangement joins TRBV7-2 to TRBJ1-2; no reliable D call. The CDR3 is 15 residues long. The V and J ends lost 1 base and 4 bases respectively, with 13 bases between them. Per the germline V gene, CDR1 is SGHTA and CDR2 is FQGNSA. The chain's CDR3 is CASSLGFSWGYGYTF. The CDR3 nucleotides read TGTGCCAGCAGCTTAGGGTTTTCATGGGGCTATGGCTACACCTTC.

The chain combines TRBV19 with TRBJ2-3; 7 positions match TRBD2. The CDR3 is 16 amino acids. CDR1 is LNHDA, CDR2 SQIVND, per germline (reference sequence). J was trimmed by 6 bases and V by 3 bases; bases with no gene match: 12. The CDR3 loop is CASSIWGRANMDTQYF. The CDR3 region has the DNA TGTGCCAGTAGTATCTGGGGGAGGGCCAACATGGATACGCAGTATTTT.

The rearrangement uses TRBV7-9 and TRBJ2-1; D gene uncertain. This CDR3 contains 15 residues. V shed 2 bases and J shed 10 bases, with 18 bases lying between them. Germline CDR1 and CDR2: SEHNR and FQNEAQ (reference sequence). The CDR3 here is CASSLSANPAGEQFF. CDR3 nucleotide sequence: TGTGCCAGCAGCTTATCGGCTAACCCCGCCGGGGAGCAGTTCTTC.

The chain has TRBV25-1 and TRBJ2-5, with TRBD2 identical over 7 bases. The CDR3 contains 16 residues. Germline V lookup: CDR1 MGHDK, CDR2 SYGVNS. V shed 3 bases and J 5 bases; nucleotides not matched to a gene: 12. CDR3 loop: CASSEGGGRAGETQYF. CDR3 DNA sequence: TGTGCCAGCAGTGAGGGAGGAGGGAGGGCCGGCGAGACCCAGTACTTC. Using reference TRBV25-1 and TRBJ2-5 for the parts outside the CDR3, the full variable domain is EADIYQTPRYLVIGTGKKITLECSQTMGHDKMYWYQQDPGMELHLIHYSYGVNSTEKGDLSSESTVSRIRTEHFPLTLESARPSHTSQYLCASSEGGGRAGETQYFGPGTRLLVL.

The J gene is TRBJ2-7, the V gene TRBV6-7; 11 bases line up with TRBD1. TRBV6-7 is an ORF, with its function uncertain. This CDR3 region has 15 residues. The junction had 7 bases not matched to a gene; V was cut back by 2 bases and J by 7 bases. The CDR3 DNA reads TGTGCCAGCAGTTACCCGGGACAGGGGGGCGGGGAGCAGTACTTC. The encoded protein is CASSYPGQGGGEQYF.

The chain is built from TRBV29-1 and TRBJ2-5; D gene ambiguous. Germline loops: CDR1 SQVTM, CDR2 ANQGSEA. The CDR3 is 13 residues long. Trimming stripped 6 bases from V and 0 bases from J, with 11 bases between. DNA of the CDR3: TGCAGCGTCCTCGCTCCGTACCAAGAGACCCAGTACTTC. Amino acids: CSVLAPYQETQYF. The full variable domain, rest sourced from reference TRBV29-1 and TRBJ2-5, is SAVISQKPSRDICQRGTSLTIQCQVDSQVTMMFWYRQQPGQSLTLIATANQGSEATYESGFVIDKFPISRPNLTFSTLTVSNMSPEDSSIYLCSVLAPYQETQYFGPGTRLLVL.

The V call is TRBV7-2, the J call TRBJ2-7, with D tentatively TRBD2 (5 bases). CDR3 size: 14 residues. Trimming cost V 0 bases and J 3 bases, with 9 bases left between them. Germline-derived CDR1 and CDR2 are SGHTA and FQGNSA. The CDR3 DNA reads as TGTGCCAGCAGCTTAGCCAGCGGAAACTACGAGCAGTACTTC. Amino acid sequence: CASSLASGNYEQYF.

This rearrangement joins TRBV28 to TRBJ2-1; D is ambiguous. V was trimmed by 3 bases and J by 9 bases, leaving 12 bases between them. Germline V gives CDR1 MDHEN, CDR2 SYDVKM. The CDR3 contains 13 residues. The CDR3 sequence is CASSFGLKSEQFF. As DNA, the CDR3 is TGTGCCAGCAGTTTTGGCTTGAAGTCTGAGCAGTTCTTC.

DNA of the CDR3: TGTGCCAGCAGCGTAGGAGCGGGAGCCTACACAGATACGCAGTATTTT. This encodes CASSVGAGAYTDTQYF. The chain employs TRBV9 and TRBJ2-3; TRBD2 aligns across 8 bases. The V and J ends lost 0 bases and 2 bases, in that order; junction bases with no gene match: 5. Per the germline V gene, CDR1 is SGDLS and CDR2 is YYNGEE. The CDR3 sequence is 16 residues long.

The V call is TRBV5-1, the J call TRBJ2-1; TRBD2 matches 12 bases. Germline V CDR1 and CDR2: SGHRS, YFSETQ. V lost 4 bases to trimming and J lost 8 bases; unmatched junction nucleotides: 16. The CDR3 totals 18 residues. This CDR3 is CASSLKTLLAGGVDEQFF. CDR3 in DNA: TGCGCCAGCAGCCTAAAAACCTTACTAGCGGGAGGAGTGGATGAGCAGTTCTTC.

About this clone: Other nucleotide sequences in the sample specify the same CDR3. The chain links TRBV28 to TRBJ2-3; D uncertain. The CDR3 consists of 11 residues. The V gene's germline CDR1 is MDHEN and CDR2 SYDVKM. The V end was cut by 6 bases, the J end by 2 bases, with 3 bases between. In nucleotides, the CDR3 is TGTGCCAGCAGGACCACAGATACGCAGTATTTT. Its protein is CASRTTDTQYF.

This sequence joins TRBV28 and TRBJ1-3; 10 nucleotides align to TRBD1. V lost 4 bases and J lost 8; bases outside the gene matches: 8. The CDR3 is 15 amino acids. Germline V CDR1 and CDR2: MDHEN, SYDVKM. Written as DNA, the CDR3 is TGTGCCAGCAGTTACTTAAGACAGGGGGCGTACACCATATATTTT. This sequence encodes CASSYLRQGAYTIYF.

In this sample, this clone turned up once. J is TRBJ2-7 and V is TRBV19; 8 bases map to TRBD1. The CDR3 length is 15 residues. Germline loops: CDR1 LNHDA, CDR2 SQIVND (reference sequence). Trimming cost V 4 bases and J 2 bases; bases outside gene matches: 7. The CDR3 is CASSTKDRAPYEQYF. Here the CDR3 DNA reads TGTGCCAGTAGTACCAAGGACAGGGCCCCCTACGAGCAGTACTTC.

The chain employs TRBV27 and TRBJ2-3; a weak D match, TRBD1 (5 bases). The CDR3 loop spans 16 amino acids. V was pared by 5 bases and J by 0 bases, with 15 bases between. Germline V gene lookup returns CDR1 MNHEY and CDR2 SMNVEV (reference sequence). The CDR3 DNA sequence: TGTGCCAGCAGTCCCACCAGGGCGGCTAGCACAGATACGCAGTATTTT. Translation gives CASSPTRAASTDTQYF.

V usage is TRBV6-1 and J usage is TRBJ1-3; no clear D. The ends were cut back, 0 bases at V and 5 bases at J, with 5 bases in the middle. From germline, CDR1 is MNHNS and CDR2 SASEGT. The length of the CDR3 is 13 residues. The CDR3: CASSEAKRNTIYF. In DNA form, the CDR3 reads TGTGCCAGCAGTGAAGCGAAGAGAAACACCATATATTTT.

This chain connects TRBV2 to TRBJ2-2; 8 bases are shared with TRBD1. This CDR3 comprises 16 residues. With V trimmed by 6 bases and J by 4 bases, 10 bases remained unmatched. Per the germline V gene, CDR1 is SNHLY and CDR2 is FYNNEI. CDR3 sequence (DNA): TGTGCCAGCAGCCTCCAGGGGGCGCAGGTCACCGGGGAGCTGTTTTTT. This gives the protein CASSLQGAQVTGELFF. Full variable domain (remainder filled in from reference TRBV2 and TRBJ2-2): EPEVTQTPSHQVTQMGQEVILRCVPISNHLYFYWYRQILGQKVEFLVSFYNNEISEKSEIFDDQFSVERPDGSNFTLKIRSTKLEDSAMYFCASSLQGAQVTGELFFGEGSRLTVL.